These 6 T cell receptor beta chains were all obtained from the same sample, sequenced in a study of shared clonotypes between healthy human individuals. Selected positively for CCR7 and CD45RO-negative, naive CD8 cells excluded terminally differentiated effector memory CD45RA+ cells. Data came from immunoSEQ multiplex PCR; TCRdb stores just in-frame clones and leaves some out. Of millions of clones listed, about 95% are singletons. Sequencing used naive CD8+ T cells sorted from blood. The receptor source for this set is a man younger than 35 in good health.

The chain carries TRBV7-8 and TRBJ2-3; TRBD2 matches at 9 bases. J gave up 4 bases and V 1 base, and 6 bases lay outside the gene matches. CDR3 length: 16 amino acids. Germline CDR1 reads SGHVS; CDR2 reads FQNEAQ. The CDR3 sequence is CASSLERSGSSDTQYF. The DNA of the CDR3 is TGTGCCAGCAGCTTAGAACGTAGCGGGAGCTCAGATACGCAGTATTTT.

The chain joins TRBV7-6 to TRBJ2-7, with a tentative D call TRBD1 (6 bases). The V gene's germline CDR1 is SGHVS and CDR2 FNYEAQ. With 1 base removed from V and 6 bases from J, the gap between germline ends came to 19 bases. This CDR3 is built from 16 residues. CDR3 residues: CASSLGWGQGEFEQYF. The DNA of the CDR3 is TGTGCCAGCAGCTTAGGGTGGGGGCAGGGCGAATTCGAGCAGTACTTC.

J is TRBJ2-7 and V is TRBV7-8, with a possible D match to TRBD1 (5 bases). The germline V gene encodes CDR1 SGHVS and CDR2 FQNEAQ. The ends were cut back, 3 bases at V and 6 bases at J, with 12 bases in the middle. The CDR3 sequence is 13 residues long. CDR3 region: CASSLYQGGEQYF. The CDR3 nucleotides read TGTGCCAGCAGCTTGTATCAGGGTGGCGAGCAGTACTTC.

This rearrangement joins TRBV13 to TRBJ2-1, with D unclear. Germline CDR1 reads PRHDT; CDR2 reads FYEKMQ (reference sequence). The CDR3 is 13 amino acids. The germline V and J ends were trimmed by 4 bases and 3 bases, with 7 bases remaining between them. CDR3 coding DNA: TGTGCCAGCAGCTCAGCAGACTACAATGAGCAGTTCTTC. Protein product: CASSSADYNEQFF.

This rearrangement joins TRBV4-3 to TRBJ2-5; TRBD2 matches 13 bases. Germline CDR1 reads LGHNA; CDR2 reads YSLEER. The CDR3 is made up of 19 amino acids. V shed 0 bases and J 5 bases; nucleotides not matched to a gene: 12. CDR3 nucleotides: TGCGCCAGCAGCCAAGATGGAGAACTAGCGGGAGGGCCTTGGGAGACCCAGTACTTC. This sequence encodes CASSQDGELAGGPWETQYF.

The V gene is TRBV19, the J gene TRBJ1-3; D remains ambiguous. The germline CDR1 and CDR2 sequences are LNHDA and SQIVND (reference sequence). V lost 3 bases and J 0 bases, leaving 15 bases between the germline ends. The CDR3 length is 17 residues. The CDR3 sequence: CASSMPRTDISGNTIYF. The CDR3, as DNA: TGTGCCAGTAGTATGCCGCGGACGGATATCTCTGGAAACACCATATATTTT.